The next 26 T cell receptor beta chains were all read from a single sample in a study of regulatory T cells in long-lasting Graves disease. According to the study, TCR beta libraries were built with iRepertoire HTBI primers and CDR3-region Arm-PCR. Each CDR3 protein gets one entry after TCRdb re-called the multiplex PCR reads with MiXCR. Of 600,000 to 850,000 distinct CDR3 sequences in the sample, 30% were seen once. Specified time point: persistent/refractory GD, antithyroid drugs over 5 years with positive TRAb. Extracted RNA from PBMCs served as the source of the TCR library. Here the sequenced sample was peripheral blood mononuclear cells (PBMCs), taken when the disease was refractory, from a patient treated with antithyroid drugs. Every receptor here comes from a female donor with Graves disease.

Of note for this clonotype: With a much larger clone just one base away, this may be a read error. The V gene is TRBV11-2, the J gene TRBJ2-5; no firm D call. V dropped 0 bases and J dropped 9 bases, with 14 bases sitting between them. The CDR3 has 14 residues. Germline V gene lookup returns CDR1 SGHAT and CDR2 FQNNGV. The CDR3, as DNA: TGTGCCAGCAGCTTAGATGGGCAGGTGAAGGCCCAGTACTTC. This sequence encodes CASSLDGQVKAQYF.

This clonotype was found many times. The chain recombines TRBV11-1 with TRBJ1-2; maybe TRBD1 (6 bases). Between the trimmed V and J ends, which lost 6 bases and 7 bases, there was a span of 12 bases. This CDR3 comprises 12 residues. The V gene's germline CDR1 is SGHAT and CDR2 FQDESV (reference sequence). The CDR3 DNA is TGTGCCAGCAGTTCGAACAGGGTTGGCTACACCTTC. This gives the protein CASSSNRVGYTF.

Concerning this clonotype itself: Because it lacks the conserved phenylalanine or tryptophan at the end, this CDR3 is likely a read error. The chain carries TRBV12-3 or TRBV12-4 and TRBJ2-5; no clear D. The ends were cut back, 5 bases at V and 5 bases at J, with 18 bases in the middle. The CDR3 is 15 amino acids. CDR3 coding DNA: TGTGCCAGCAGTGTACACCACTTCCAACGCGAGACCCAGTACTGC. Protein product: CASSVHHFQRETQYC.

This clonotype was picked up a small number of times. The rearrangement joins TRBV7-6 to TRBJ2-5, with 8 bases fitting TRBD2. Trimming at V came to 5 bases and at J to 5 bases, leaving 10 bases not matched to a gene. The CDR3 contains 15 residues. Germline V gene data show CDR1 as SGHVS and CDR2 as FNYEAQ. The CDR3 sequence is CASSPMGSGMETQYF. The CDR3 coding sequence is TGTGCCAGCAGCCCGATGGGTAGCGGGATGGAGACCCAGTACTTC.

About this clonotype: Germline and junction disagree at one end, which may indicate a read error. CDR3 sequence reads: CASSRNSGELFF. CDR3 bases: TGTGCCAGCAGTCGCAACAGCGGGGAGCTGTTTTTT. This sequence joins TRBV27 and TRBJ2-2; D is unclear. The CDR3 sequence is 12 residues long. In germline, CDR1 is MNHEY, CDR2 SMNVEV (reference sequence).

The count of this clonotype is one. The rearrangement uses TRBV4-1 and TRBJ1-2; no definite D call. This CDR3 has 14 residues. CDR1 and CDR2 from the germline V gene are MGHRA and YSYEKL. V was shortened by 4 bases and J by 2 bases, with 11 bases between the two germline ends. CDR3: CASSRVEGNYGYTF. The CDR3 nucleotides are TGCGCCAGCAGCCGAGTTGAGGGCAACTATGGCTACACCTTC.

The rearrangement uses TRBV6-1 and TRBJ1-5; 7 bases line up with TRBD1. The junction had 7 bases not matched to a gene; V was cut back by 6 bases and J by 2 bases. Germline lookup yields CDR1 MNHNS and CDR2 SASEGT. The CDR3 sequence is 15 residues long. For the CDR3, the DNA is TGTGCCAGCAGGCAGGGGGTGATTGGCAATCAGCCCCAGCATTTT. It codes for CASRQGVIGNQPQHF.

This clonotype was observed a few times. The chain is built from TRBV9 and TRBJ1-4, with a tentative D call TRBD1 (5 bases). The CDR3 loop spans 16 amino acids. CDR1 and CDR2 (germline): SGDLS, YYNGEE. V lost 0 bases and J 7 bases, leaving 16 bases between the germline ends. CDR3 nucleotides: TGTGCCAGCAGCGTAGAGTCCTCCGGGGCTTTTGAAAAACTGTTTTTT. Its translation: CASSVESSGAFEKLFF.

The gene calls are TRBV19 and TRBJ1-1, with D perhaps matching TRBD1 (5 bases). Trimming pared 3 bases from V and 2 bases from J, leaving 13 bases between. Germline loops: CDR1 LNHDA, CDR2 SQIVND (reference sequence). This CDR3 region has 15 residues. CDR3 sequence reads: CASSMAAQGNTEAFF. CDR3 bases: TGTGCCAGTAGTATGGCTGCTCAGGGAAACACTGAAGCTTTCTTT.

This clonotype was seen ten or more times. V is TRBV12-3 or TRBV12-4 and J is TRBJ2-5; no clear D. Trimming shortened V by 3 bases and J by 4 bases, and 3 bases separated the two germline ends. CDR3 size: 11 residues. The CDR3 DNA is TGTGCCAGCAGTTTGGCAGAGACCCAGTACTTC. As protein: CASSLAETQYF.

Only a few counts were recorded for this clonotype. This chain's CDR3 is CASTRNSLNTEAFF. DNA for the CDR3: TGTGCCAGTACGAGGAACAGCCTGAACACTGAAGCTTTCTTT. The chain couples TRBV19 to TRBJ1-1; D gene unclear. Germline values: CDR1 LNHDA, CDR2 SQIVND (reference sequence). V gave up 7 bases and J gave up 0 bases, with 12 bases separating them. CDR3 length: 14 residues. Variable domain in full (rest from reference TRBV19 and TRBJ1-1): DGGITQSPKYLFRKEGQNVTLSCEQNLNHDAMYWYRQDPGQGLRLIYYSQIVNDFQKGDIAEGYSVSREKKESFPLTVTSAQKNPTAFYLCASTRNSLNTEAFFGQGTRLTVV.

Turning to this clonotype: This may be a read error, as it is one base from a much larger clone. The chain has TRBV12-3 or TRBV12-4 and TRBJ2-5; D unclear. The CDR3 contains 13 residues. The CDR3 sequence: CASSPQGQGTQYF. CDR3 in DNA: TGTGCCAGCAGTCCACAAGGGCAAGGGACCCAGTACTTC.

The table lists this clonotype with a few counts. The chain carries TRBV30 and TRBJ1-5; D uncertain. V lost 4 bases to trimming and J lost 6 bases, with 13 bases between them. The CDR3 has 13 residues. The germline V gene has CDR1 GTSNPN and CDR2 SVGIG (reference sequence). CDR3 amino acids: CAWNRESGQPQHF. The CDR3 DNA follows: TGTGCCTGGAACCGGGAGAGTGGTCAGCCCCAGCATTTT.

CDR3: CSGAGLLWEQYF. CDR3 nucleotide sequence: TGCAGTGGGGCAGGGCTCCTCTGGGAGCAGTACTTC. The chain couples TRBV20-1 to TRBJ2-7; the D gene is possibly TRBD1 (5 bases). The CDR3 totals 12 residues. The germline V and J ends were trimmed by 7 bases and 7 bases, with 17 bases remaining between them. Germline CDR1 reads DFQATT; CDR2 reads SNEGSKA (reference sequence).

The chain joins TRBV19 to TRBJ2-2; D is perhaps TRBD1 or TRBD2 (5 bases each). This CDR3 is 15 amino acids long. Germline CDR1 reads LNHDA; CDR2 reads SQIVND (reference sequence). Trimming cost V 7 bases and J 1 base, with 13 bases left between them. The CDR3: CASTTLGRNTGELFF. The CDR3 region has the DNA TGTGCCAGTACCACCCTGGGACGGAACACCGGGGAGCTGTTTTTT.

This rearrangement joins TRBV5-1 to TRBJ2-2; 7 nucleotides line up with TRBD1. The CDR3 has 20 amino acids. Germline V CDR1 and CDR2: SGHRS, YFSETQ. The V gene end was trimmed by 2 bases and the J gene end by 3 bases; junction bases not matched to a gene: 19. CDR3 nucleotides: TGCGCCAGCAGCTTAGCGGAGCCTCGGGACAGTTATTATTACACCGGGGAGCTGTTTTTT. The encoded protein is CASSLAEPRDSYYYTGELFF.

This CDR3 is CASSLPSSFGTLFYNEQFF. The CDR3, as DNA: TGTGCCAGCAGCTTACCCAGTTCTTTCGGGACTCTGTTCTACAATGAGCAGTTCTTC. The chain links TRBV7-9 to TRBJ2-1; weak D call: TRBD2 (6 bases). Germline CDR1 SEHNR, CDR2 FQNEAQ (reference sequence). This CDR3 has 19 amino acids. V lost 2 bases, J lost 3 bases, and 23 bases lay in between. Using reference TRBV7-9 and TRBJ2-1 for the parts outside the CDR3, the full variable domain is DTGVSQNPRHKITKRGQNVTFRCDPISEHNRLYWYRQTLGQGPEFLTYFQNEAQLEKSRLLSDRFSAERPKGSFSTLEIQRTEQGDSAMYLCASSLPSSFGTLFYNEQFFGPGTRLTVL.

This clonotype turned up a few times. The chain has TRBV5-6 and TRBJ2-4, with TRBD1 as a possible D gene (5 bases). The CDR3 totals 15 residues. V gave up 4 bases and J gave up 1 base, with 12 bases separating them. Germline CDR1 reads SGHDT; CDR2 reads YYEEEE. The CDR3 DNA sequence: TGTGCCAGCAGCCCGGCAGGGTTGGCCAAAAACATTCAGTACTTC. Translating gives CASSPAGLAKNIQYF.

The genes are TRBV20-1 and TRBJ2-5, with a weak D call TRBD2 (5 bases). Deletions cut 6 bases from V and 1 base from J, with 12 bases between. CDR1 and CDR2 (germline): DFQATT, SNEGSKA (reference sequence). CDR3 length equals 13 residues. The CDR3, as DNA: TGCAGTGCGGACGGGGTGGGCCAAGAGACCCAGTACTTC. It specifies CSADGVGQETQYF.

Comments on this clonotype: It is likely a read error: a sequence one base away is far more abundant. The rearrangement uses TRBV20-1 and TRBJ2-7; a weak D match, TRBD1 (5 bases). This CDR3 contains 12 residues. CDR1 and CDR2 (germline): DFQATT, SNEGSKA (reference sequence). For the CDR3, the DNA is TGCAGTGCAAGCAGGGAAAAAGAGACCCAGTGCTTC. This codes for CSASREKETQCF.

This clonotype turned up a few times. The CDR3 spells CASSSTGTGKAQPQHF. The DNA of the CDR3 is TGTGCCAGCAGCTCCACCGGGACAGGGAAGGCTCAGCCCCAGCATTTT. The V gene is TRBV7-3, the J gene TRBJ1-5, with 9 bases fitting TRBD1. Germline CDR1 is SGHTA and CDR2 is FQGTGA. The V and J ends lost 4 bases and 6 bases, in that order; junction bases with no gene match: 10. This CDR3 has 16 amino acids.

CDR3 coding DNA: TGTGCCAGCAGATCTAGCGGAATACCCCCCGAGCAGTACTTC. Its translation is CASRSSGIPPEQYF. The chain is built from TRBV6-1 and TRBJ2-7; TRBD2 matches 7 bases. Losses at the gene ends were 6 bases for V and 6 bases for J; bases not matched to a gene: 11. The CDR3 length is 14 residues. Germline CDR1 and CDR2: MNHNS and SASEGT.

This clonotype has a count of ten or more. The genes are TRBV28 and TRBJ2-7; 7 positions agree with TRBD1. Germline CDR1 MDHEN, CDR2 SYDVKM. This CDR3 is 14 amino acids long. The J segment lost 0 bases and the V segment lost 5 bases, leaving 4 bases of the junction unmatched. This CDR3 is CASSPTGTSYEQYF. The CDR3 bases are TGTGCCAGCAGTCCGACAGGGACCTCCTACGAGCAGTACTTC.

V is TRBV28 and J is TRBJ2-4; the match to TRBD1 covers 11 bases. The length of the CDR3 is 15 residues. Germline loops: CDR1 MDHEN, CDR2 SYDVKM. V lost 2 bases and J lost 8; bases outside the gene matches: 5. The CDR3 is CASSLPGTGGHIQYF. The CDR3 nucleotides read TGTGCCAGCAGTTTACCCGGGACAGGGGGGCACATTCAGTACTTC.

This clonotype was counted ten times or more. V usage is TRBV6-1 and J usage is TRBJ1-1; 7 bases agree with TRBD1. Germline lookup yields CDR1 MNHNS and CDR2 SASEGT. V lost 4 bases to trimming and J lost 2 bases; unmatched junction nucleotides: 7. The CDR3 is made up of 15 amino acids. CDR3 coding DNA: TGTGCCAGCAGTGGACGGGACAGACTCAACACTGAAGCTTTCTTT. Protein product: CASSGRDRLNTEAFF.

V usage is TRBV20-1 and J usage is TRBJ1-4, with D uncertain. The germline V gene has CDR1 DFQATT and CDR2 SNEGSKA (reference sequence). With 6 bases removed from V and 7 bases from J, the gap between germline ends came to 12 bases. The CDR3 runs 12 residues. The CDR3 region is CSALGAFEKLFF. DNA of the CDR3: TGCAGTGCCCTGGGAGCATTTGAAAAACTGTTTTTT.